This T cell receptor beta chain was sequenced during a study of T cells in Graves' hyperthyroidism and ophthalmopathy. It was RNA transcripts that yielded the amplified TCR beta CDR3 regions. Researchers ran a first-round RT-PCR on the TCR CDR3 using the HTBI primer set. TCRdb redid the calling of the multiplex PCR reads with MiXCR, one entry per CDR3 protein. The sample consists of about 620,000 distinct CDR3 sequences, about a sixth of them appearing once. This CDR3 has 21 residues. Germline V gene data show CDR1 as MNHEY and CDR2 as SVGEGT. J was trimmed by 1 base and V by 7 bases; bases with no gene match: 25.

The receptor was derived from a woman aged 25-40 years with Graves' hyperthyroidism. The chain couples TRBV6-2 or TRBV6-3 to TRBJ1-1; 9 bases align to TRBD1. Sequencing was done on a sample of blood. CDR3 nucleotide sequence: TGTGCCAGCAATCAAGGGGGGACAGGGAATTGGGCGATGCGTGGGAACACTGAAGCTTTCTTT. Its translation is CASNQGGTGNWAMRGNTEAFF.